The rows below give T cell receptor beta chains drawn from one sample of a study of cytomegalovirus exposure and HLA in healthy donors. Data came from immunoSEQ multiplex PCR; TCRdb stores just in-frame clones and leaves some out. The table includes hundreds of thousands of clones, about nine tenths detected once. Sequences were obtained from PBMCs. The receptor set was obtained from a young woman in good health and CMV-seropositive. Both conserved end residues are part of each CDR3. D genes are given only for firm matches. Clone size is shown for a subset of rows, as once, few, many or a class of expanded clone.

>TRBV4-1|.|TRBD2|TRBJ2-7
CASSQIRREGYEQYF
TGCGCCAGCAGCCAAATTCGTCGGGAGGGCTACGAGCAGTACTTC
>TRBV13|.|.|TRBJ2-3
CASSAWSGGASTDTQYF
TGTGCCAGCAGCGCCTGGTCCGGCGGAGCTAGCACAGATACGCAGTATTTT
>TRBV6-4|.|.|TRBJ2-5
CASRWAPTETQYF
TGTGCCAGCAGATGGGCCCCCACGGAGACCCAGTACTTC
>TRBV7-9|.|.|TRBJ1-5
CASSGGLGQPQHF
TGTGCCAGCAGTGGGGGGTTGGGTCAGCCCCAGCATTTT
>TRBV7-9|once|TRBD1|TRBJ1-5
CASSPPGTGTNQPQHF
TGTGCCAGCAGCCCACCGGGGACAGGGACAAATCAGCCCCAGCATTTT
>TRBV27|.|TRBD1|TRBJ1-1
CASSPWTGGFNTEAFF
TGTGCCAGCAGTCCTTGGACAGGAGGTTTTAACACTGAAGCTTTCTTT
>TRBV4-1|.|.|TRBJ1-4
CASSQPTATNEKLFF
TGCGCCAGCAGTCAACCGACAGCAACTAATGAAAAACTGTTTTTT
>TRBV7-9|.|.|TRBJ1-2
CASSYSSAGQGNGYTF
TGTGCCAGCAGCTACAGTAGCGCAGGCCAAGGTAACGGCTACACCTTC
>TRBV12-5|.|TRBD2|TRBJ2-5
CASGPSGRGETQYF
TGTGCTAGTGGACCTAGCGGGAGAGGAGAGACCCAGTACTTC
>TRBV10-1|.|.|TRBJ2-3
CASSPRTSTDTQYF
TGCGCCAGCAGTCCTAGGACAAGCACAGATACGCAGTATTTT
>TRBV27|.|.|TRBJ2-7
CASSYSGTSSYEQYF
TGTGCCAGCAGTTACTCAGGGACAAGCTCCTACGAGCAGTACTTC
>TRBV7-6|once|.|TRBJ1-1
CASSLSRAHVLDTEAFF
TGTGCCAGCAGCTTAAGCAGGGCCCATGTTCTGGACACTGAAGCTTTCTTT
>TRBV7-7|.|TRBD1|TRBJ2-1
CASSPRTGSNNEQFF
TGTGCCAGCAGCCCTCGGACAGGGAGTAACAATGAGCAGTTCTTC
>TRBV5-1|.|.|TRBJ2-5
CASSLASQETQYF
TGCGCCAGCAGCTTGGCCAGCCAAGAGACCCAGTACTTC
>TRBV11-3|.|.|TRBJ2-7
CASSSGQQVSF
TGTGCCAGCAGCTCCGGTCAACAGGTATCCTTC
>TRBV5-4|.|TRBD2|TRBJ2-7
CASSKRLAGVQEQYF
TGTGCCAGCAGCAAACGACTAGCGGGAGTACAAGAGCAGTACTTC
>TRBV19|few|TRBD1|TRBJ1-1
CASSTPPDRRNTEAFF
TGTGCCAGTAGTACACCTCCGGACAGGAGGAACACTGAAGCTTTCTTT